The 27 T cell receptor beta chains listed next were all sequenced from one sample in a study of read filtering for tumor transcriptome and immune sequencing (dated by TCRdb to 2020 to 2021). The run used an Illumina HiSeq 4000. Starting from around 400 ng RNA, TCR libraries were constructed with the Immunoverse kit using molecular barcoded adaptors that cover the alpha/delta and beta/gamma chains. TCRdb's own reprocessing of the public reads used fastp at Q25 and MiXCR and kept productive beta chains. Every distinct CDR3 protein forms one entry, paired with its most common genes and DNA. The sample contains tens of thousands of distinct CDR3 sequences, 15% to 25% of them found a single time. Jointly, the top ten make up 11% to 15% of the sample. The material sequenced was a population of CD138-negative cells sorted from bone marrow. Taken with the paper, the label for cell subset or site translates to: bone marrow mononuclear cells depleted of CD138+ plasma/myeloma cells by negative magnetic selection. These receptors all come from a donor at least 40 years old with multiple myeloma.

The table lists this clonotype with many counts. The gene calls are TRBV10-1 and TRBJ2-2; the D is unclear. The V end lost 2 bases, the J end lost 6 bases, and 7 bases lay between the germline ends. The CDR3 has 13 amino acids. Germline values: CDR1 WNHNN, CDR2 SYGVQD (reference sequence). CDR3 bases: TGCGCCAGCAGTGAGGTGCGAGCCGGGGAGCTGTTTTTT. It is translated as CASSEVRAGELFF.

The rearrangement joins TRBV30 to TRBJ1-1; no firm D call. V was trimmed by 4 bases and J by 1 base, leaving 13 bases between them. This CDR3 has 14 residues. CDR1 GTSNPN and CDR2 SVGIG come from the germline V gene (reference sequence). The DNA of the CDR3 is TGTGCCTGGAATCCCGGACTCTCGAACACTGAAGCTTTCTTT. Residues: CAWNPGLSNTEAFF.

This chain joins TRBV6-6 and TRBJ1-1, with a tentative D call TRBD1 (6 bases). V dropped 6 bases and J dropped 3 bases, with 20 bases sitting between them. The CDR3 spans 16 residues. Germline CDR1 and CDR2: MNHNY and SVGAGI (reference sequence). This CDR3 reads CASSPRDTRRDTEAFF. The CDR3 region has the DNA TGTGCCAGCAGCCCCCGGGACACACGAAGAGACACTGAAGCTTTCTTT.

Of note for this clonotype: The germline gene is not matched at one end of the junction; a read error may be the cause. CDR3 sequence: CSVRTGGSGTQHF. The DNA for the CDR3 is TGCAGCGTCCGGACAGGGGGCTCGGGGACCCAGCACTTC. The J gene is TRBJ2-5, the V gene TRBV29-1, with 11 positions matching TRBD1. CDR1 SQVTM and CDR2 ANQGSEA come from the germline V gene. CDR3 length: 13 residues.

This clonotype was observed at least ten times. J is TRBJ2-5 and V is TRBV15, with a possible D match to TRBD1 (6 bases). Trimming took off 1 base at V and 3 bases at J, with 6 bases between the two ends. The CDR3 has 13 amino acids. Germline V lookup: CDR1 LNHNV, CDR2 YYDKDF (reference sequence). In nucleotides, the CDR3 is TGTGCCACCAGCAGAGGGACAGAAGAGACCCAGTACTTC. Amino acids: CATSRGTEETQYF.

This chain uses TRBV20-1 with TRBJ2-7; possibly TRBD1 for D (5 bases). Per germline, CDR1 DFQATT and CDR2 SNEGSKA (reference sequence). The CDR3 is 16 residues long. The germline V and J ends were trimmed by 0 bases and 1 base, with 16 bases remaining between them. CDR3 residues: CSARDPRRAVSYEQYF. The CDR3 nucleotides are TGCAGTGCTAGAGATCCACGCAGGGCAGTTTCCTACGAGCAGTACTTC.

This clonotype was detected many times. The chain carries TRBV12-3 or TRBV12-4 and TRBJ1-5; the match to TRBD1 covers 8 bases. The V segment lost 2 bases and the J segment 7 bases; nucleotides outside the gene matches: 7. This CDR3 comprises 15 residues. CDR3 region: CASSLNRGTGQPQHF. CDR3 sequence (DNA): TGTGCCAGCAGTTTAAACAGGGGGACGGGGCAGCCCCAGCATTTT.

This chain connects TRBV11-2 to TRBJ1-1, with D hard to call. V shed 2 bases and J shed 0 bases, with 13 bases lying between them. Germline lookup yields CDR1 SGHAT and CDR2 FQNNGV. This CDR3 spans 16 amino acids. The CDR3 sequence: CASSLRFGILNTEAFF. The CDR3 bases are TGTGCCAGCAGCTTACGGTTCGGGATCCTGAACACTGAAGCTTTCTTT.

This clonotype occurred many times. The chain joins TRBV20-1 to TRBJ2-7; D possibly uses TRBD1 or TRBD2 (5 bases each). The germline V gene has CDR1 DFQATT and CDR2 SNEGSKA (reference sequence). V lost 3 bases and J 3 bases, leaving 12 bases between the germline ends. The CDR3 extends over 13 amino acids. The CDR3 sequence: CSASARDGYEQYF. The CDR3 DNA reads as TGCAGTGCTAGTGCTAGGGACGGCTACGAGCAGTACTTC.

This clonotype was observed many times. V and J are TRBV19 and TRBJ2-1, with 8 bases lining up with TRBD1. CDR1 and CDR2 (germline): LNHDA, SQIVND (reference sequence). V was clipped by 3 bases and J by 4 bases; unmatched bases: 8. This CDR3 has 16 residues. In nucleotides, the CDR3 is TGTGCCAGTAGTATCCTTACAGGGGGACTTTACAATGAGCAGTTCTTC. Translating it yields CASSILTGGLYNEQFF.

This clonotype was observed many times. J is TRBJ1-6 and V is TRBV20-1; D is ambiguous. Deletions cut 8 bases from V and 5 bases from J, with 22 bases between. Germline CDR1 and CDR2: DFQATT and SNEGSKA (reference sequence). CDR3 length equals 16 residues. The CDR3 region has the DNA TGCAGTCTTGTTGTTGCTTCGCCAGGTGATAATTCACCCCTCCACTTT. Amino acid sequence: CSLVVASPGDNSPLHF.

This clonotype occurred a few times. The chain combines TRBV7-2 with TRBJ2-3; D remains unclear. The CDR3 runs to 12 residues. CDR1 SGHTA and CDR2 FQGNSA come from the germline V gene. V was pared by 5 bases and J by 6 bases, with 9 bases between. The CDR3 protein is CASSPQADTQYF. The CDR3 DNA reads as TGTGCCAGCAGCCCACAAGCGGATACGCAGTATTTT.

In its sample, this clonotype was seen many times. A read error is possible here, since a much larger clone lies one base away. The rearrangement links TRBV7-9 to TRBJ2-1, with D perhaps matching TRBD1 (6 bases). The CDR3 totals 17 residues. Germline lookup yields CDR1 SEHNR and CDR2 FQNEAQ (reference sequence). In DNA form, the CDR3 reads TGTGCCAGCAGCGTAGCAAAATCAGGGGCTAGGGAAGCTGAGCAGTTCTTC. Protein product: CASSVAKSGAREAEQFF.

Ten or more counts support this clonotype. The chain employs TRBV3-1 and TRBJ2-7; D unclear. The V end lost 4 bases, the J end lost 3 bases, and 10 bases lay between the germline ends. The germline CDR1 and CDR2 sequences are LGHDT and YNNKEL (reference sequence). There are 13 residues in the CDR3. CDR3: CASSPAPIYEQYF. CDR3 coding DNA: TGTGCCAGCAGCCCTGCCCCGATCTACGAGCAGTACTTC.

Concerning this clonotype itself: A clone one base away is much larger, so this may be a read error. CDR3 loop: CSVRGDDEKPFF. The CDR3 coding sequence is TGCAGCGTGCGGGGGGACGATGAAAAACCGTTTTTT. The J gene is TRBJ1-4, the V gene TRBV29-1; D perhaps matches TRBD1 (5 bases). In germline, CDR1 is SQVTM, CDR2 ANQGSEA. This CDR3 has 12 residues.

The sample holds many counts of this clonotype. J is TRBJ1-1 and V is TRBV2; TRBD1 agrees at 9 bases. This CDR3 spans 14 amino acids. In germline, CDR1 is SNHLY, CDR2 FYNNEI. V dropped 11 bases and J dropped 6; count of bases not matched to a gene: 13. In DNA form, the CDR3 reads TGTGCCTCCCGGGACAGGGCCTTCGTCGCTGAAGCTTTCTTT. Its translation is CASRDRAFVAEAFF.

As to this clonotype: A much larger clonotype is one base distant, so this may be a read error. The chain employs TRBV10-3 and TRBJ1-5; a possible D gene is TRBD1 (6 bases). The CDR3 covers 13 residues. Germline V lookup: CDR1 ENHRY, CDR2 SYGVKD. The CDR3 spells CAIGRGSNQPHHF. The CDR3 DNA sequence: TGTGCCATCGGCAGGGGTAGCAATCAGCCCCACCATTTT.

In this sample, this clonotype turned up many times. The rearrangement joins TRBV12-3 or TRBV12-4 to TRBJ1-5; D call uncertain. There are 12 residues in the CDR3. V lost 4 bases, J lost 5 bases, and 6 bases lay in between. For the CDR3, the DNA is TGTGCCAGCAGTTCCACTTATCAGCCCCAGCATTTT. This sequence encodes CASSSTYQPQHF.

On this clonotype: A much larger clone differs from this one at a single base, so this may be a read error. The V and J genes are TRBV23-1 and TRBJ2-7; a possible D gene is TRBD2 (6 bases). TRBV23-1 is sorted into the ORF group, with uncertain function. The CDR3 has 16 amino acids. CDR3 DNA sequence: TGCGCCAGCAGACAATCAGTAGCGGACCCGAAGGGAGAGCAGTACTTC. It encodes CASRQSVADPKGEQYF.

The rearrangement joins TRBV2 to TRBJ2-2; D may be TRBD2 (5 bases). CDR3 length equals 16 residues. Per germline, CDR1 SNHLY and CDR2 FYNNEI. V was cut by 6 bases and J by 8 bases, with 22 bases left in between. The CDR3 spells CASSLRSGGAEGELFF. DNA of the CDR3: TGTGCCAGCAGCCTCCGGAGTGGAGGAGCTGAGGGGGAGCTGTTTTTT.

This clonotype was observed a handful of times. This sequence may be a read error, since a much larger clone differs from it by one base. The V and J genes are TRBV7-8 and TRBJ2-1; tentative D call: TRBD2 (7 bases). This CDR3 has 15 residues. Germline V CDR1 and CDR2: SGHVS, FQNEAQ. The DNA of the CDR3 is TGTGCCAGCAGCTTAGGTACAGGGAGGGCCGTAGAGCAGATCTTC. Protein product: CASSLGTGRAVEQIF.

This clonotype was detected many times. The CDR3 DNA reads TGTGCCAGCTCACCACCGGGGGGGACCCGGGAGCAGTTCTTC. This encodes CASSPPGGTREQFF. This chain joins TRBV18 and TRBJ2-1, with 7 nucleotides matching TRBD2. CDR1 and CDR2 from the germline V gene are KGHSH and LQKENI. The CDR3 covers 14 residues. J gave up 10 bases and V 0 bases, and 6 bases lay outside the gene matches.

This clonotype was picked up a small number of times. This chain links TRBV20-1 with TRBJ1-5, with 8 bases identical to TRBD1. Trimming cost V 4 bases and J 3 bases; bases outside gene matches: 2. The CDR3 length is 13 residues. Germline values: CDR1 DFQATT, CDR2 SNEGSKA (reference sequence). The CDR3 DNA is TGCAGTGCTATGACAGGGGACAATCAGCCCCAGCATTTT. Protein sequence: CSAMTGDNQPQHF.

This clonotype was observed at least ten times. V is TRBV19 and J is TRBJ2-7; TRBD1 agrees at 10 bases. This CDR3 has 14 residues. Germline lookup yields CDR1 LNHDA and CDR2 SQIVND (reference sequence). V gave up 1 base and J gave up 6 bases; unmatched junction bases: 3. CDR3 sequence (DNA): TGTGCCAGTAGTATAGGGGACAGGGGCTCCGAGCAGTACTTC. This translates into CASSIGDRGSEQYF.

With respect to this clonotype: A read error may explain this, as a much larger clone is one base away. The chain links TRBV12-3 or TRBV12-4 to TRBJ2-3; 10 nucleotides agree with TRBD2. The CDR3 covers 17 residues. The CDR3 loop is CASSFSSGSFSPDMQYF. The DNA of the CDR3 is TGTGCCAGCAGTTTTTCTAGCGGGAGTTTCTCTCCAGATATGCAGTATTTT.

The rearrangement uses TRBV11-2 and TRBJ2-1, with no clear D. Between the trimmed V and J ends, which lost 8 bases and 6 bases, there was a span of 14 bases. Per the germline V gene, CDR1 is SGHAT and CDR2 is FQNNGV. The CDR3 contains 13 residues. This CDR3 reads CASRTISRNEQFF. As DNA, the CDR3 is TGTGCCAGCCGAACAATTTCCCGCAATGAGCAGTTCTTC.

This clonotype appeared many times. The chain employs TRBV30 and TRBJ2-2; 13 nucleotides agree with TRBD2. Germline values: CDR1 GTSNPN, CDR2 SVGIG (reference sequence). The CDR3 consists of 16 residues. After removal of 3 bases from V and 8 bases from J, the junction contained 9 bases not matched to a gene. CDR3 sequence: CAWREGTSGIGGELFF. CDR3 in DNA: TGTGCCTGGAGGGAAGGGACTAGCGGGATAGGTGGGGAGCTGTTTTTT.